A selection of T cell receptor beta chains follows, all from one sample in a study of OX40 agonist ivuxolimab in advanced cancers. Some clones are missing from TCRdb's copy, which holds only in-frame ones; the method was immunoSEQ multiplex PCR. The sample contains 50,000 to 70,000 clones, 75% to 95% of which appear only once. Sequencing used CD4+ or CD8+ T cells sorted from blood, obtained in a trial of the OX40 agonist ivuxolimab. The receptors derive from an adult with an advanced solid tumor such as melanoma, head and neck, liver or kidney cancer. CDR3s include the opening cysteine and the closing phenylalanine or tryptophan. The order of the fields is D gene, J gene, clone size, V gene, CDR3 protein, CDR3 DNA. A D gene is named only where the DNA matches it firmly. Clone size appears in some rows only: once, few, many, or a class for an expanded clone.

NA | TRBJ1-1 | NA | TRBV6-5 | CASSRANTEAFF | TGTGCCAGCAGCAGGGCGAACACTGAAGCTTTCTTT
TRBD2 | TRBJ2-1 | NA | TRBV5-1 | CASSLKLAGNNEQFF | TGCGCCAGCAGCTTGAAACTAGCGGGAAACAATGAGCAGTTCTTC
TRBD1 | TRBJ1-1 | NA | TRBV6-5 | CASSLHVGQPEAFF | TGTGCCAGCAGTCTTCACGTGGGACAGCCTGAAGCTTTCTTT
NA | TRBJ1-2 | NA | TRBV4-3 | CASSQDRDGTRYGYTF | TGCGCCAGCAGCCAAGATCGGGACGGTACCCGGTATGGCTACACCTTC
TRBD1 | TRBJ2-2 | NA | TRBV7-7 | CASSPGTGVAGELFF | TGTGCCAGCAGCCCAGGGACAGGGGTTGCCGGGGAGCTGTTTTTT
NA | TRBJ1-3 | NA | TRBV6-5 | CASKGDISSGNTIYF | TGTGCCAGCAAGGGGGACATTAGCTCTGGAAACACCATATATTTT
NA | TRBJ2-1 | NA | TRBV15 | CATSRDSLANREQFF | TGTGCCACCAGCAGAGATTCATTAGCCAACCGGGAGCAGTTCTTC
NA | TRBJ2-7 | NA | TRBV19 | CASSIVGGRSTYEQYF | TGTGCCAGTAGTATTGTGGGGGGCAGATCGACCTACGAGCAGTACTTC
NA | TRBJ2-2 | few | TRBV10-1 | CASPLRECTGELFF | TGCGCCAGCCCCCTGAGGGAGTGTACCGGGGAGCTGTTTTTT
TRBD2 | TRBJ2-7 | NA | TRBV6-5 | CASSYFSGKGPYEQYF | TGTGCCAGCAGTTATTTCAGCGGGAAGGGGCCGTACGAGCAGTACTTC
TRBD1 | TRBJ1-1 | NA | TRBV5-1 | CASSQGTGGTEAFF | TGCGCCAGCAGCCAAGGGACAGGGGGAACTGAAGCTTTCTTT
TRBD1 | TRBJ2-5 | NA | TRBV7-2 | CASSLGQGMRQTQYF | TGTGCCAGCAGCTTAGGACAGGGGATGAGGCAGACCCAGTACTTC
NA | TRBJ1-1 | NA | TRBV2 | CASRPYVGQNTEAFF | TGTGCCAGCAGACCCTACGTGGGACAGAACACTGAAGCTTTCTTT
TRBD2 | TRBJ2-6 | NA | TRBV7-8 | CASSLSAGGTGANVLTF | TGTGCCAGCAGCTTATCAGCGGGAGGGACTGGGGCCAACGTCCTGACTTTC
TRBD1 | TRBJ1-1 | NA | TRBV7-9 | CASSVQGMMNTEAFF | TGTGCCAGCAGCGTACAGGGGATGATGAACACTGAAGCTTTCTTT
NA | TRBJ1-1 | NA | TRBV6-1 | CASSPNGRGLSYAFF | TGTGCCAGCAGTCCCAATGGTAGGGGCTTGAGTTACGCTTTCTTT
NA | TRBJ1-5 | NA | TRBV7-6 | CASSPSGTRPYSNQPQHF | TGTGCCAGCAGCCCCTCCGGGACAAGACCCTATAGCAATCAGCCCCAGCATTTT
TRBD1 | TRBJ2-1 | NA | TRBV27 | CASSLSWTGKDEQFF | TGTGCCAGCAGTTTATCTTGGACAGGGAAGGATGAGCAGTTCTTC
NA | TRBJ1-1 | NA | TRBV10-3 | CAISARENTEAFF | TGTGCCATCAGTGCTCGGGAGAACACTGAAGCTTTCTTT
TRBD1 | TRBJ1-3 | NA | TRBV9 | CASSAAGTASSGNTIYF | TGTGCCAGCAGCGCCGCCGGGACAGCGAGCTCTGGAAACACCATATATTTT
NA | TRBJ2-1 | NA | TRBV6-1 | CASSEVGGTYNEQFF | TGTGCCAGCAGTGAAGTCGGGGGAACCTACAATGAGCAGTTCTTC
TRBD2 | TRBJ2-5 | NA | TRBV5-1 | CASSLGLAGGQETQYF | TGCGCCAGCAGCTTGGGACTAGCGGGAGGCCAAGAGACCCAGTACTTC
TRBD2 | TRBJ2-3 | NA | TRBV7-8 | CASSLGGRARKASDTQYF | TGTGCCAGCAGCTTAGGCGGGAGGGCCCGAAAGGCATCAGATACGCAGTATTTT
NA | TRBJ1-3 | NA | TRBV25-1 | CASSESGVSGNTIYF | TGTGCCAGCAGTGAATCTGGGGTATCGGGAAACACCATATATTTT
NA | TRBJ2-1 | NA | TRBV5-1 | CASSFGWGTYNEQFF | TGCGCCAGCAGCTTCGGGTGGGGAACGTACAATGAGCAGTTCTTC
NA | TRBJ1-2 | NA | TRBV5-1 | CASSHPRGDYGYTF | TGCGCCAGCAGCCACCCGCGGGGGGACTATGGCTACACCTTC
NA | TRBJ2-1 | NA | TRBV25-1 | CASSHGPPNNEQFF | TGTGCCAGCAGTCACGGACCCCCGAACAATGAGCAGTTCTTC
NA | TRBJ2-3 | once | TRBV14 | CASSQGLPGGTFYPDTQYF | TGTGCCAGCAGCCAAGGTTTACCAGGGGGGACCTTTTATCCAGATACGCAGTATTTT
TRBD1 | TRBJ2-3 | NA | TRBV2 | CASTEGGGTDTQYF | TGTGCCAGCACCGAAGGGGGCGGAACAGATACGCAGTATTTT
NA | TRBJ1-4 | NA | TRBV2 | CASRARGVANEKLFF | TGTGCCAGCAGAGCTAGGGGGGTGGCTAATGAAAAACTGTTTTTT
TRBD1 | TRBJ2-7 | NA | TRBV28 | CASREGQGTNEQYF | TGTGCCAGCAGGGAGGGACAGGGAACGAACGAGCAGTACTTC
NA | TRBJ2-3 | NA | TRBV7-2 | CASSSSPGTRGHTQYF | TGTGCCAGCAGCTCCTCCCCCGGAACTCGGGGACATACGCAGTATTTT
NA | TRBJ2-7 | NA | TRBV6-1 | CATQTGTGPSHEQYF | TGTGCCACCCAAACGGGGACGGGTCCATCCCACGAGCAGTACTTC
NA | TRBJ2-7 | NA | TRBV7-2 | CASSLEDNYLVEQYF | TGTGCCAGCAGCTTGGAAGACAACTACCTAGTCGAGCAGTACTTC
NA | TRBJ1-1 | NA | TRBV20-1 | CSARNVSAFF | TGCAGTGCTAGAAACGTGTCAGCTTTCTTT
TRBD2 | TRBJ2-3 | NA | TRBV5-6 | CASSRRGGPTDTQYF | TGTGCCAGCAGCCGCCGGGGGGGTCCCACAGATACGCAGTATTTT
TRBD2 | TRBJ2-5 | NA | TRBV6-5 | CASSGTSGLKETQYF | TGTGCCAGCAGTGGCACTAGCGGTTTAAAAGAGACCCAGTACTTC
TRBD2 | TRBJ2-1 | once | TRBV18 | CASSPGLARFNEQFF | TGTGCCAGCTCACCTGGACTAGCGAGATTCAATGAGCAGTTCTTC
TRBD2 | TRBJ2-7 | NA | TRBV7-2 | CASSLGLAGDPSYEQYF | TGTGCCAGCAGCTTGGGACTAGCGGGAGATCCTTCATACGAGCAGTACTTC
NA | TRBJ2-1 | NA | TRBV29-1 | CSGKEGIYDGEQFF | TGCAGCGGCAAGGAGGGAATTTACGACGGTGAGCAGTTCTTC
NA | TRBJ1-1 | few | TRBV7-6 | CASSYGGEAFF | TGTGCCAGCAGCTATGGTGGTGAAGCTTTCTTT
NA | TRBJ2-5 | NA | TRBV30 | CAWSGIETQYF | TGTGCCTGGAGTGGGATAGAGACCCAGTACTTC
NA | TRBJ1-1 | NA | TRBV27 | CATSGHGNTEAFF | TGTGCCACTTCGGGACACGGGAACACTGAAGCTTTCTTT
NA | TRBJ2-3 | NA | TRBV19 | CASSMRAGVSTDTQYF | TGTGCCAGTAGTATGCGGGCAGGGGTTAGCACAGATACGCAGTATTTT
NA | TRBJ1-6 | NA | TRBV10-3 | CAISEMGNNSPLHF | TGTGCCATCAGTGAGATGGGAAATAATTCACCCCTCCACTTT
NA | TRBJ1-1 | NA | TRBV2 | CASSDVLENTEAFF | TGTGCCAGCAGTGATGTTTTAGAGAACACTGAAGCTTTCTTT
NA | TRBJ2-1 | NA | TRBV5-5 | CASSLSGRDPYNEQFF | TGTGCCAGCAGCTTGTCTGGCCGGGACCCTTACAATGAGCAGTTCTTC
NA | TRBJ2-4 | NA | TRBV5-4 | CASSPGQIENIQYF | TGTGCCAGCAGCCCCGGACAAATTGAAAACATTCAGTACTTC